This entry lists 24 T cell receptor beta chains sequenced from one sample in a study of T cell changes during pregnancy in multiple sclerosis (dated by TCRdb to 2018 to 2020). The receptor library was made with the immunoSEQ multiplex PCR assay. TCRdb's version of the immuneACCESS table is confined to in-frame rearrangements and falls short of the full clone set. An unresolved V gene accounts for under half of the shortfall where checked; the remainder is of unknown origin. This sample has approximately 60,000 clones in its table, and 90% of those were observed once. The ten largest clones represent about 7% of the sample. The sample in question was peripheral blood, obtained in the third trimester of pregnancy. The receptors derive from a female donor in good health, enrolled as a control in a pregnancy study.

The chain couples TRBV9 to TRBJ1-1; D might be TRBD1 (5 bases). Trimming removed 0 bases at V and 6 bases at J, with 18 bases between. The germline CDR1 and CDR2 sequences are SGDLS and YYNGEE. There are 16 residues in the CDR3. CDR3 protein: CASSVAVGGTGSEAFF. CDR3 DNA sequence: TGTGCCAGCAGCGTAGCAGTTGGAGGGACGGGCTCTGAAGCTTTCTTT.

This clone was counted a single time. The rearrangement uses TRBV19 and TRBJ1-1; D is perhaps TRBD1 (5 bases). Per the germline V gene, CDR1 is LNHDA and CDR2 is SQIVND (reference sequence). The V end lost 3 bases, the J end lost 3 bases, and 11 bases lay between the germline ends. The CDR3 has 14 amino acids. CDR3 residues: CASSMPGGDTEAFF. CDR3 sequence (DNA): TGTGCCAGTAGTATGCCGGGAGGGGACACTGAAGCTTTCTTT. Filled out from reference TRBV19 and TRBJ1-1, the complete variable domain reads DGGITQSPKYLFRKEGQNVTLSCEQNLNHDAMYWYRQDPGQGLRLIYYSQIVNDFQKGDIAEGYSVSREKKESFPLTVTSAQKNPTAFYLCASSMPGGDTEAFFGQGTRLTVV.

The CDR3 spells CAWSVPGGYGYTF. CDR3 nucleotides: TGTGCCTGGAGTGTACCGGGTGGCTATGGCTACACCTTC. The genes are TRBV30 and TRBJ1-2; D remains unclear. This CDR3 comprises 13 residues. The V end lost 0 bases, the J end lost 4 bases, and 9 bases lay between the germline ends. Germline V gene lookup returns CDR1 GTSNPN and CDR2 SVGIG (reference sequence). The complete variable domain, with remaining parts taken from reference TRBV30 and TRBJ1-2, reads SQTIHQWPATLVQPVGSPLSLECTVEGTSNPNLYWYRQAAGRGLQLLFYSVGIGQISSEVPQNLSASRPQDRQFILSSKKLLLSDSGFYLCAWSVPGGYGYTFGSGTRLTVV.

This clone was recorded only once. The chain couples TRBV5-1 to TRBJ2-1, with 11 bases matching TRBD2. J lost 7 bases, V lost 4 bases, and 7 bases had no gene match. The germline V gene has CDR1 SGHRS and CDR2 YFSETQ. CDR3 size: 15 residues. CDR3 sequence: CASSAPLAGVNEQFF. The CDR3 DNA reads TGCGCCAGCAGCGCCCCACTAGCGGGAGTGAATGAGCAGTTCTTC.

This CDR3 reads CASSLSGEGEAFF. CDR3 bases: TGTGCCAGCAGTCTCTCAGGGGAAGGTGAAGCTTTCTTT. The chain is built from TRBV2 and TRBJ1-1; weak D call: TRBD1 (6 bases). The V end lost 5 bases, the J end lost 7 bases, and 14 bases lay between the germline ends. Germline CDR1 reads SNHLY; CDR2 reads FYNNEI. There are 13 residues in the CDR3.

The CDR3 here is CASSMRLAGVGETQYF. CDR3 coding DNA: TGTGCCAGTAGTATGCGGCTAGCGGGGGTTGGGGAGACCCAGTACTTC. The rearrangement joins TRBV19 to TRBJ2-5; 10 positions match TRBD2. Germline V gives CDR1 LNHDA, CDR2 SQIVND (reference sequence). Germline trimming cut 3 bases from V and 5 bases from J; bases unmatched to any gene: 9. CDR3 length: 16 residues. The complete variable domain, with remaining parts taken from reference TRBV19 and TRBJ2-5, reads DGGITQSPKYLFRKEGQNVTLSCEQNLNHDAMYWYRQDPGQGLRLIYYSQIVNDFQKGDIAEGYSVSREKKESFPLTVTSAQKNPTAFYLCASSMRLAGVGETQYFGPGTRLLVL.

J is TRBJ2-4 and V is TRBV18; a possible D gene is TRBD1 (6 bases). V dropped 2 bases and J dropped 0 bases, with 20 bases sitting between them. Germline assignment: CDR1 KGHSH and CDR2 LQKENI. The CDR3 totals 19 residues. The DNA for the CDR3 is TGTGCCAGCTCACCAATCAGTGGGACACCACCGATAGCCAAAAACATTCAGTACTTC. Translating gives CASSPISGTPPIAKNIQYF.

The chain employs TRBV5-1 and TRBJ1-1, with a weak D call TRBD1 (5 bases). The germline CDR1 and CDR2 sequences are SGHRS and YFSETQ. The CDR3 loop spans 16 amino acids. V was trimmed by 0 bases and J by 0 bases, leaving 12 bases between them. This chain's CDR3 is CASSLVGGRMNTEAFF. CDR3 in DNA: TGCGCCAGCAGCTTGGTGGGGGGAAGGATGAACACTGAAGCTTTCTTT.

In its sample, this clone was seen a few times. The chain links TRBV27 to TRBJ2-1, with 12 bases identical to TRBD1. The germline V gene encodes CDR1 MNHEY and CDR2 SMNVEV (reference sequence). Trimming at V came to 4 bases and at J to 9 bases, leaving 4 bases not matched to a gene. The CDR3 runs to 14 residues. CDR3 amino acids: CASSWDRGLSEQFF. Here the CDR3 DNA reads TGTGCCAGCAGTTGGGACAGGGGGCTGAGTGAGCAGTTCTTC.

This chain links TRBV9 with TRBJ1-3; D is possibly TRBD1 (6 bases). The CDR3 has 15 residues. From germline, CDR1 is SGDLS and CDR2 YYNGEE. Trimming pared 4 bases from V and 4 bases from J, leaving 15 bases between. The CDR3 DNA reads as TGTGCCAGCAGCTCCGGACAGAGCCTAGGAAACACCATATATTTT. This codes for CASSSGQSLGNTIYF.

The V gene is TRBV6-5, the J gene TRBJ1-1; D gene unclear. This CDR3 spans 15 amino acids. CDR1 MNHEY and CDR2 SVGAGI come from the germline V gene. V was clipped by 0 bases and J by 4 bases, with 12 bases between them. The CDR3 sequence: CASSYSGGSGTEAFF. For the CDR3, the DNA is TGTGCCAGCAGTTACTCGGGAGGGAGCGGCACTGAAGCTTTCTTT.

V gene TRBV2 combines with J gene TRBJ1-3; D is possibly TRBD1 (5 bases). Germline-derived CDR1 and CDR2 are SNHLY and FYNNEI. The CDR3 spans 15 residues. V gave up 2 bases and J gave up 0 bases, with 8 bases separating them. This chain's CDR3 is CASSETGLSGNTIYF. CDR3 nucleotides: TGTGCCAGCAGTGAAACAGGCCTCTCTGGAAACACCATATATTTT.

The gene calls are TRBV30 and TRBJ1-1; no reliable D call. V was cut by 2 bases and J by 1 base, with 5 bases left in between. Germline CDR1 GTSNPN, CDR2 SVGIG (reference sequence). This CDR3 region has 12 residues. CDR3 region: CAWSYKNTEAFF. The CDR3 DNA reads TGTGCCTGGAGTTACAAGAACACTGAAGCTTTCTTT.

This clone showed up just a few times. The genes are TRBV6-6 and TRBJ1-3, with TRBD1 as a possible D gene (6 bases). V shed 2 bases and J shed 4 bases, with 12 bases lying between them. Per the germline V gene, CDR1 is MNHNY and CDR2 is SVGAGI (reference sequence). The CDR3 has 15 residues. The CDR3 DNA reads TGTGCCAGCAGTTACAGCCAGGGACACGGAAACACCATATATTTT. Protein: CASSYSQGHGNTIYF.

The chain links TRBV30 to TRBJ2-5; 7 bases line up with TRBD2. Looked up from germline, CDR1 is GTSNPN and CDR2 is SVGIG (reference sequence). The CDR3 extends over 14 amino acids. Germline trimming cut 0 bases from V and 7 bases from J; bases unmatched to any gene: 8. This CDR3 reads CAWSVLGTTGTQYF. In nucleotides, the CDR3 is TGTGCCTGGAGTGTACTCGGGACTACGGGGACCCAGTACTTC.

This clone was seen a single time. The rearrangement links TRBV5-5 to TRBJ2-1; 13 nucleotides agree with TRBD2. Looked up from germline, CDR1 is SGHKS and CDR2 is YYEKEE (reference sequence). J gave up 6 bases and V 4 bases, and 10 bases lay outside the gene matches. The CDR3 consists of 17 residues. CDR3 loop: CASSPSSGLAGTNEQFF. The CDR3 region has the DNA TGTGCCAGCAGCCCCTCTTCGGGACTAGCGGGAACCAATGAGCAGTTCTTC.

The chain carries TRBV5-4 and TRBJ2-3; 12 nucleotides align to TRBD2. Trimming took 1 base from V and 5 from J; bases not matched to a gene: 5. Per germline, CDR1 SGHNT and CDR2 YYREEE (reference sequence). This CDR3 region has 16 residues. As DNA, the CDR3 is TGTGCCAGCAGCTTGCCCCTAGCGGGGGGGCGAGATACGCAGTATTTT. This gives the protein CASSLPLAGGRDTQYF.

The gene calls are TRBV19 and TRBJ2-7; 12 positions match TRBD2. Germline V lookup: CDR1 LNHDA, CDR2 SQIVND (reference sequence). The CDR3 spans 17 residues. V was clipped by 3 bases and J by 2 bases; unmatched bases: 8. The CDR3 spells CASSMTSGSRGAYEQYF. The CDR3, as DNA: TGTGCCAGTAGTATGACTAGCGGGAGTCGGGGAGCCTACGAGCAGTACTTC.

The rearrangement links TRBV27 to TRBJ2-7; TRBD1 aligns across 8 bases. With V trimmed by 7 bases and J by 6 bases, 8 bases remained unmatched. The germline V gene has CDR1 MNHEY and CDR2 SMNVEV (reference sequence). CDR3 length: 13 residues. The CDR3 is CASTWTGSGEQYF. The DNA of the CDR3 is TGTGCCAGCACCTGGACAGGGAGCGGCGAGCAGTACTTC.

The chain couples TRBV5-1 to TRBJ2-7; 9 bases are a match to TRBD1. The CDR3 loop spans 15 amino acids. With V trimmed by 3 bases and J by 2 bases, 6 bases remained unmatched. Per germline, CDR1 SGHRS and CDR2 YFSETQ. The DNA of the CDR3 is TGCGCCAGCAGCTCGTGGACAGGGGAGACCTACGAGCAGTACTTC. Protein product: CASSSWTGETYEQYF.

This clone came up once. The chain is built from TRBV25-1 and TRBJ1-5, with D maybe TRBD1 (5 bases). The CDR3 is made up of 14 amino acids. The germline V gene has CDR1 MGHDK and CDR2 SYGVNS. Trimming took 1 base from V and 6 from J, leaving 10 bases between them. The CDR3 region has the DNA TGTGCCAGCAGTGAATCGCCTAGGGGTCAGCCCCAGCATTTT. It yields the protein CASSESPRGQPQHF.

The V gene is TRBV27, the J gene TRBJ1-2, with 10 bases matching TRBD1. V lost 4 bases, J lost 4 bases, and 6 bases stayed unmatched. The germline CDR1 and CDR2 sequences are MNHEY and SMNVEV (reference sequence). The CDR3 consists of 15 residues. CDR3 bases: TGTGCCAGCAGTTACTCCGGGACAGGGGTCTATGGCTACACCTTC. This gives the protein CASSYSGTGVYGYTF.

V gene TRBV5-6 combines with J gene TRBJ2-4, with TRBD2 matching over 10 bases. The germline CDR1 and CDR2 sequences are SGHDT and YYEEEE. The CDR3 is 17 amino acids. After removal of 1 base from V and 6 bases from J, the junction contained 10 bases not matched to a gene. The DNA of the CDR3 is TGTGCCAGCAGCTTGCGTCGGCTAGCGGGAGTGGGAAACATTCAGTACTTC. Its protein product is CASSLRRLAGVGNIQYF.

The rearrangement links TRBV20-1 to TRBJ2-5; D remains ambiguous. Trimming removed 5 bases from V and 5 bases from J, with 9 bases in between. Germline-derived CDR1 and CDR2 are DFQATT and SNEGSKA (reference sequence). The length of the CDR3 is 11 residues. CDR3 bases: TGCAGTGCTCGGCGGAAGGAGACCCAGTACTTC. Its protein product is CSARRKETQYF.